Below, 6 T cell receptor beta chains from the same sample are listed, as sequenced in a study of blood T cell repertoires in COVID-19. Assay: immunoSEQ multiplex PCR; the TCRdb copy retains only in-frame clones and omits some. Here the sample spans fewer than 85,000 clones, around three quarters being singletons. The sequencing sample was made of peripheral blood. The receptors were sampled from a woman of 80 years or more with active or convalescent COVID-19.

CDR3 residues: CASSPRRAGGAYNEQFF. The CDR3 DNA follows: TGTGCCAGCAGCCCCAGGAGGGCGGGGGGGGCATACAATGAGCAGTTCTTC. The chain couples TRBV7-9 to TRBJ2-1; 9 positions match TRBD2. CDR1 and CDR2 (germline): SEHNR, FQNEAQ (reference sequence). V lost 5 bases, J lost 4 bases, and 12 bases stayed unmatched. CDR3 size: 17 residues.

The chain joins TRBV19 to TRBJ1-1, with D possibly matching TRBD1 (5 bases). CDR3 length: 15 residues. The V end was cut by 6 bases, the J end by 1 base, with 15 bases between. CDR1 LNHDA and CDR2 SQIVND come from the germline V gene (reference sequence). The DNA for the CDR3 is TGTGCCAGTAGACAGGTCTTCCGAGAGAACACTGAAGCTTTCTTT. As protein: CASRQVFRENTEAFF.

This rearrangement joins TRBV29-1 to TRBJ2-7; 8 bases map to TRBD2. The CDR3 has 13 residues. Germline CDR1 and CDR2: SQVTM and ANQGSEA. After removal of 8 bases from V and 2 bases from J, the junction contained 8 bases not matched to a gene. The CDR3 region is CSFSGGITYEQYF. CDR3 nucleotide sequence: TGCAGCTTTTCGGGAGGGATTACCTACGAGCAGTACTTC.

This clone was seen a handful of times. This chain links TRBV7-6 with TRBJ1-6; the D is unclear. Trimming took off 1 base at V and 7 bases at J, with 8 bases between the two ends. The V gene's germline CDR1 is SGHVS and CDR2 FNYEAQ. CDR3 length: 14 amino acids. The CDR3 reads CASSLDSGNSPLHF. CDR3 sequence (DNA): TGTGCCAGCAGCTTAGACAGCGGCAATTCACCCCTCCACTTT.

This clone turned up a few times. CDR3 nucleotide sequence: TGTGCCAGCAGTGAGAGGACAGGGCCCACTGAAGCTTTCTTT. It yields the protein CASSERTGPTEAFF. The V call is TRBV6-1, the J call TRBJ1-1; 8 bases are shared with TRBD1. The CDR3 extends over 14 amino acids. Germline V gene data show CDR1 as MNHNS and CDR2 as SASEGT. After removal of 3 bases from V and 4 bases from J, the junction contained 4 bases not matched to a gene.

The V gene is TRBV6-5, the J gene TRBJ1-2; D not resolved. The germline CDR1 and CDR2 sequences are MNHEY and SVGAGI. This CDR3 contains 15 residues. Trimming took off 5 bases at V and 3 bases at J, with 16 bases between the two ends. The CDR3 sequence is CASSPTRQSDYGYTF. The DNA of the CDR3 is TGTGCCAGCAGTCCCACTAGACAATCTGACTATGGCTACACCTTC.